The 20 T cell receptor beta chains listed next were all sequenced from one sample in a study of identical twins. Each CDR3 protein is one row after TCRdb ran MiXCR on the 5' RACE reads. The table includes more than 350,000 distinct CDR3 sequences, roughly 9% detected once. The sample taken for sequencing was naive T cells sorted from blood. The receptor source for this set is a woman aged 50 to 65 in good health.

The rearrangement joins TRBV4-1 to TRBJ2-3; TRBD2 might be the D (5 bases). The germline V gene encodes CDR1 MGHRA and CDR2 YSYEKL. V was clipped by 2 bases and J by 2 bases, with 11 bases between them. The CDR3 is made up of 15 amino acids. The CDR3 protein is CASSQQRPPTDTQYF. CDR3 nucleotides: TGCGCCAGCAGCCAACAGCGGCCCCCCACAGATACGCAGTATTTT.

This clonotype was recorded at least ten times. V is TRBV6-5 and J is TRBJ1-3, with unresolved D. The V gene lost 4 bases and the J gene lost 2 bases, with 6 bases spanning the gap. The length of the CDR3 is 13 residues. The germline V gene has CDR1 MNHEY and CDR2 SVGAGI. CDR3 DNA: TGTGCCAGCAGTTGGAGGGCTGGAAACACCATATATTTT. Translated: CASSWRAGNTIYF.

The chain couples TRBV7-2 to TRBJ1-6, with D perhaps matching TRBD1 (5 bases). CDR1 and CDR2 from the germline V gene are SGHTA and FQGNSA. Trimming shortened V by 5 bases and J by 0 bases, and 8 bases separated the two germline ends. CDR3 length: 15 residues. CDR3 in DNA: TGTGCCAGCAGCAGAGACAGCTCCTATAATTCACCCCTCCACTTT. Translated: CASSRDSSYNSPLHF.

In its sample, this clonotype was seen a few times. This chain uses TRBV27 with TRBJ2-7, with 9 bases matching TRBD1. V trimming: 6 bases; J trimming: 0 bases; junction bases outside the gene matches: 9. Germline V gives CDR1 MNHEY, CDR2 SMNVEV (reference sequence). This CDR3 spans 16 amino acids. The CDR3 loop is CASRRSGTGLSYEQYF. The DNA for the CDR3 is TGTGCCAGCAGGCGCTCCGGGACAGGGCTCTCCTACGAGCAGTACTTC.

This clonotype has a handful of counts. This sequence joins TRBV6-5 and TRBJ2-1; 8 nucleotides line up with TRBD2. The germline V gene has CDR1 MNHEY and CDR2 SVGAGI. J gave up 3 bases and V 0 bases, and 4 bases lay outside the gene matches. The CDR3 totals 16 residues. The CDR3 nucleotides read TGTGCCAGCAGTTACTCGTTGACTAGCGACTACAATGAGCAGTTCTTC. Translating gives CASSYSLTSDYNEQFF.

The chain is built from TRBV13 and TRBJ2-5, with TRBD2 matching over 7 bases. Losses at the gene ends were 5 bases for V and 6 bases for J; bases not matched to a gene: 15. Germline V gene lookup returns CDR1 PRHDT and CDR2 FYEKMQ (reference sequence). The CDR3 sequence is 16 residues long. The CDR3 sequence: CASSINSGATSKTQYF. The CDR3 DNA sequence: TGTGCCAGCAGCATCAACAGCGGGGCCACCAGTAAGACCCAGTACTTC. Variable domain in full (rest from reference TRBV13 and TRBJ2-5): AAGVIQSPRHLIKEKRETATLKCYPIPRHDTVYWYQQGPGQDPQFLISFYEKMQSDKGSIPDRFSAQQFSDYHSELNMSSLELGDSALYFCASSINSGATSKTQYFGPGTRLLVL.

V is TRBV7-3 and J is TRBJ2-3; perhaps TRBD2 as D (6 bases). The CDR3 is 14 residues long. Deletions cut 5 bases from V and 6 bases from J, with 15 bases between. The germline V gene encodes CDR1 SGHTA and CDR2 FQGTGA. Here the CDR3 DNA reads TGTGCCAGCAGCCCTCGGGAGCTCTTGGATACGCAGTATTTT. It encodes CASSPRELLDTQYF.

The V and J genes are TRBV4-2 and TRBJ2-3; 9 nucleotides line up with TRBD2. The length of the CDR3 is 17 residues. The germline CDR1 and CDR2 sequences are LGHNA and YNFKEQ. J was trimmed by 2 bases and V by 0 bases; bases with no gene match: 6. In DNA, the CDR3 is TGTGCCAGCAGCCAAGAAGGTGCGGGAGGGCCCACAGATACGCAGTATTTT. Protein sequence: CASSQEGAGGPTDTQYF.

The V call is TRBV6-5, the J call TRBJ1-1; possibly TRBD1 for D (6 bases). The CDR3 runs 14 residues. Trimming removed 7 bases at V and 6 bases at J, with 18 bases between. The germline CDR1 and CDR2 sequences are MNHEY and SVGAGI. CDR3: CASTNTGAMAEAFF. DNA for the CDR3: TGTGCCAGCACCAATACGGGGGCGATGGCTGAAGCTTTCTTT.

The CDR3 loop reads CATLGSYNEQFF. CDR3 in DNA: TGTGCCACTCTAGGCTCCTACAATGAGCAGTTCTTC. The J gene is TRBJ2-1, the V gene TRBV19, with no clear D. The V gene lost 10 bases and the J gene lost 0 bases, with 7 bases spanning the gap. Looked up from germline, CDR1 is LNHDA and CDR2 is SQIVND (reference sequence). The CDR3 loop spans 12 amino acids.

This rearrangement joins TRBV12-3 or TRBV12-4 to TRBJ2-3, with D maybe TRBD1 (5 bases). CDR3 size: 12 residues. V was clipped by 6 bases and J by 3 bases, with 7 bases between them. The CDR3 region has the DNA TGTGCCAGCAGCCACAGGACAGATACGCAGTATTTT. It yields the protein CASSHRTDTQYF.

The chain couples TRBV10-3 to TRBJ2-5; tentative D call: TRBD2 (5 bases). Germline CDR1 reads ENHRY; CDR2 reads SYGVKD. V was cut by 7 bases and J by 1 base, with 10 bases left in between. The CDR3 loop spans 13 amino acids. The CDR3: CAITSSSQETQYF. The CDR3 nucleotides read TGTGCCATCACTTCTAGCAGCCAAGAGACCCAGTACTTC.

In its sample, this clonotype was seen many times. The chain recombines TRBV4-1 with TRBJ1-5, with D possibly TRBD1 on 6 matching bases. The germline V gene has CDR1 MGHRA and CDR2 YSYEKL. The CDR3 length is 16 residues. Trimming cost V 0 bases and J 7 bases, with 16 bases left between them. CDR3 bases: TGCGCCAGCAGCCAAGAGGGTCGGGACAAGGGGCAGCCCCAGCATTTT. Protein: CASSQEGRDKGQPQHF.

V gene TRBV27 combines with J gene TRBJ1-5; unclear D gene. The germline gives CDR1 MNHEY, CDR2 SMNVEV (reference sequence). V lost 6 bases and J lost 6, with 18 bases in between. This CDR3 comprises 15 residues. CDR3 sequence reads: CASSQDVGVGQPQHF. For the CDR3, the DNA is TGTGCCAGCAGCCAAGACGTTGGGGTTGGTCAGCCCCAGCATTTT.

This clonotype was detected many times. Here the CDR3 DNA reads TGTGCCAGCAGTCTGGTGGACTCTAGCACAGATACGCAGTATTTT. Protein sequence: CASSLVDSSTDTQYF. This chain connects TRBV11-3 to TRBJ2-3, with D possibly TRBD2 on 5 matching bases. The ends were cut back, 6 bases at V and 0 bases at J, with 13 bases in the middle. CDR1 is SGHNT, CDR2 YENEEA, per germline. This CDR3 spans 15 amino acids.

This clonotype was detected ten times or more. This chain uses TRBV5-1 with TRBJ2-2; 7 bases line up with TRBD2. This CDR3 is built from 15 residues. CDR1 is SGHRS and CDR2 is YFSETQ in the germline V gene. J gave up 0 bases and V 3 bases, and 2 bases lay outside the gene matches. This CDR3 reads CASSSAGANTGELFF. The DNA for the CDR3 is TGCGCCAGCAGCTCCGCGGGAGCGAACACCGGGGAGCTGTTTTTT.

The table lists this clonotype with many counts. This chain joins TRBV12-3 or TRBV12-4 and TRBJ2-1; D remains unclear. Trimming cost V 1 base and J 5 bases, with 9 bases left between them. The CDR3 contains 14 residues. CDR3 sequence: CASSLGDVDNEQFF. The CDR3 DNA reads TGTGCCAGCAGTTTAGGAGACGTCGACAATGAGCAGTTCTTC.

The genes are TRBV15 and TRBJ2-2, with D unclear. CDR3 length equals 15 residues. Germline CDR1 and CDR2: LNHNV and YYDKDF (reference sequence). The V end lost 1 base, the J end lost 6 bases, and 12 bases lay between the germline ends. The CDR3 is CATSRVSIFAGELFF. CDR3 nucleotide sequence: TGTGCCACCAGCAGAGTCAGTATATTCGCCGGGGAGCTGTTTTTT.

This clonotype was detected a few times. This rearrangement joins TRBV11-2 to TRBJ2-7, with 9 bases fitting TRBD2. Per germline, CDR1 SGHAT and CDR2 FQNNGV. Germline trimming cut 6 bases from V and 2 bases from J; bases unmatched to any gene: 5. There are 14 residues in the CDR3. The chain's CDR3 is CASSPSGNPYEQYF. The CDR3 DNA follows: TGTGCCAGCAGTCCTAGCGGGAACCCCTACGAGCAGTACTTC.

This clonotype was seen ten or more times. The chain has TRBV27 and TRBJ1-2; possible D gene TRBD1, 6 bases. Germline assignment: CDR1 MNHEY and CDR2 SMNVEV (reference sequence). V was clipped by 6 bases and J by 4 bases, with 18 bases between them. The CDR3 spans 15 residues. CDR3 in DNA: TGTGCCAGCAGACAGGGCGGAATACCCCTCTATGGCTACACCTTC. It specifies CASRQGGIPLYGYTF.